This T cell receptor (beta chain) comes out of a study of T cell repertoires in cytomegalovirus infection. Study overall: It was recently identified HLA-C-restricted and well-studied HLA-B-restricted CMV epitopes that the study used. Study-level points and caveats: The study found HLA-C-restricted CMV-specific TCR beta clonotypes dominating the ex vivo response. People with CMV and the relevant HLA were identified by cumulative public TCR beta family frequency.

This clonotype was seen only a few times. Its cognate antigen is unknown. The CDR3 is 15 residues long. V was clipped by 2 bases and J by 3 bases, with 13 bases between them. Germline-derived CDR1 and CDR2 are SGHTA and FQGNSA. TCRdb ran MiXCR on the reads and lists one entry per CDR3 protein. The sample records around 360,000 distinct CDR3 sequences, roughly 36% being singletons. The receptor comes from a human donor in good health (CMV status not recorded). Some clones in this sample may be carry-over from other donors' samples. The chain uses TRBV7-2 and TRBJ1-2, with D hard to call. Sequenced here: cultured PBMCs, sampled from culture after CMV antigen stimulation. In nucleotides, the CDR3 is TGTGCCAGCAGCTTAAGTACAGCGGGGTACTATGGCTACACCTTC. It specifies CASSLSTAGYYGYTF. The full variable domain, its missing parts supplied by reference TRBV7-2 and TRBJ1-2, is GAGVSQSPSNKVTEKGKDVELRCDPISGHTALYWYRQSLGQGLEFLIYFQGNSAPDKSGLPSDRFSAERTGGSVSTLTIQRTQQEDSAVYLCASSLSTAGYYGYTFGSGTRLTVV.